A single sample gave rise to the 4 T cell receptor beta chains below, sequenced in a study of blood T cell repertoires in COVID-19. Generated by immunoSEQ multiplex PCR, the TCRdb table keeps only in-frame clones and is missing some. This repertoire shows about 380,000 clones, more than 75% found once; its top ten account for roughly 1.2%. The source material was PBMCs or T cells enriched from blood (not recorded which). Receptors originate from a woman between 18 and 30 years old who had recovered from COVID-19.

For this clone: The conserved closing phenylalanine or tryptophan is absent in this CDR3, likely reflecting a read error. It is unclear where the CDR3 begins or ends on the DNA, so no DNA is shown, and the CDR3 is as TCRdb lists it. The chain carries TRBV15 and TRBJ1-2. Per the germline V gene, CDR1 is LNHNV and CDR2 is YYDKDF (reference sequence). The length of the CDR3 is 10 amino acids, counting both ends. CDR3 loop: CATSRPRGVD.

Only a few counts were recorded for this clone. The chain links TRBV3-1 (or the pseudogene TRBV3-2) to TRBJ1-5; no firm D call. Germline assignment: CDR1 LGHDT and CDR2 YNNKEL (reference sequence). This CDR3 is built from 14 residues. Trimming cost V 2 bases and J 2 bases, with 7 bases left between them. The CDR3 reads CASSQFPGNQPQHF. CDR3 DNA sequence: TGTGCCAGCAGCCAATTCCCGGGCAATCAGCCCCAGCATTTT.

This rearrangement joins TRBV19 to TRBJ1-5, with 9 bases lining up with TRBD1. V lost 7 bases, J lost 6 bases, and 7 bases stayed unmatched. Germline CDR1 and CDR2: LNHDA and SQIVND (reference sequence). This CDR3 has 14 amino acids. The CDR3 sequence is CASTLLTGGQPQHF. The CDR3 DNA sequence: TGTGCCAGTACCCTCCTGACAGGGGGTCAGCCCCAGCATTTT.

This clone appeared a single time. The V and J genes are TRBV5-5 and TRBJ2-3; no definite D call. Germline CDR1 is SGHKS and CDR2 is YYEKEE (reference sequence). CDR3 length: 18 amino acids. Trimming removed 1 base at V and 2 bases at J, with 20 bases between. The CDR3: CASSLSGLEAIITDTQYF. CDR3 DNA sequence: TGTGCCAGCAGCTTGTCAGGTCTTGAAGCAATCATCACAGATACGCAGTATTTT.